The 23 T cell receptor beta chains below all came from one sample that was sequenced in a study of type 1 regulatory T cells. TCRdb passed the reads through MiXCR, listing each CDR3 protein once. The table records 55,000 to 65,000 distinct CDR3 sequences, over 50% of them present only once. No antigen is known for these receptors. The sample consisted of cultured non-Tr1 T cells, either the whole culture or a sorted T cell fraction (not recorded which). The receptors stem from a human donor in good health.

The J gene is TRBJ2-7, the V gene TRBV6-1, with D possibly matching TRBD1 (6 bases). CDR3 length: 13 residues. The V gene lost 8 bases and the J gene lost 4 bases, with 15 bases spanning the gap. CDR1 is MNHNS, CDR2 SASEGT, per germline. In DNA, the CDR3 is TGTGCCAGCTCTAGGACAGTTCTTTACGAGCAGTACTTC. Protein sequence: CASSRTVLYEQYF.

CDR3 loop: CSASFRGGTDTQYF. CDR3 DNA: TGCAGTGCTTCCTTCAGGGGGGGGACAGATACGCAGTATTTT. V gene TRBV20-1 combines with J gene TRBJ2-3; either TRBD1 or TRBD2 may supply D (7 bases each). Germline V gene sequence: CDR1 DFQATT, CDR2 SNEGSKA (reference sequence). This CDR3 has 14 residues. Trimming cost V 5 bases and J 3 bases, with 15 bases left between them.

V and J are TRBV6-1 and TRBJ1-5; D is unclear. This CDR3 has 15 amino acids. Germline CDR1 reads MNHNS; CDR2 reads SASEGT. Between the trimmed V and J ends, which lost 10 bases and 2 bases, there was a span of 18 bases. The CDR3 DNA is TGTGCCACCCAAAACATAGACGGCGGCAATCAGCCCCAGCATTTT. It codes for CATQNIDGGNQPQHF.

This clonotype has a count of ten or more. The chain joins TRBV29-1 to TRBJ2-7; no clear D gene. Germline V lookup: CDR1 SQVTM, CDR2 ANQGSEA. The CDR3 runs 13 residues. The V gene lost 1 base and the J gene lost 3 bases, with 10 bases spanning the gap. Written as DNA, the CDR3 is TGCAGCGTTGAAGGAAGTAGCTACTACGAGCAGTACTTC. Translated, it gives CSVEGSSYYEQYF.

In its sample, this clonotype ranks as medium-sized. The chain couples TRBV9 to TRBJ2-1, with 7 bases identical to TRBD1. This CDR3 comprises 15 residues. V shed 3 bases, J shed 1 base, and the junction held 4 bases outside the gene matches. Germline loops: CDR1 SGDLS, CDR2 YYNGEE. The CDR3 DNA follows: TGTGCCAGCAGCGCCGGGACAGAATCCTACAATGAGCAGTTCTTC. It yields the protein CASSAGTESYNEQFF.

The CDR3 DNA follows: TGCAGTGCTAGAGACTTAACACGAATTAGCGGAGAGCAGTACTTC. Protein: CSARDLTRISGEQYF. The chain is built from TRBV20-1 and TRBJ2-7, with TRBD2 as a possible D gene (6 bases). V lost 0 bases and J lost 7, with 19 bases in between. The CDR3 is made up of 15 amino acids. Germline V gene sequence: CDR1 DFQATT, CDR2 SNEGSKA (reference sequence).

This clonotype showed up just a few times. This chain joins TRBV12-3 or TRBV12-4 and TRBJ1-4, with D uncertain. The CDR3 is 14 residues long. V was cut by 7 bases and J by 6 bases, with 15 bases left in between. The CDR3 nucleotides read TGTGCCAGCACCCAAAGTTGGGAGGATGAAAAACTGTTTTTT. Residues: CASTQSWEDEKLFF.

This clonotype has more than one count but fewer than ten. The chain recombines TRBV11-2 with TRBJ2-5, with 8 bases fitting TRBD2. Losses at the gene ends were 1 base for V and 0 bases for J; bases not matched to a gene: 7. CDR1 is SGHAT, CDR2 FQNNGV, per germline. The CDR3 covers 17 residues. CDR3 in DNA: TGTGCCAGCAGCTTAGTAGGGCGACTAGCGAACCAAGAGACCCAGTACTTC. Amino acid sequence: CASSLVGRLANQETQYF.

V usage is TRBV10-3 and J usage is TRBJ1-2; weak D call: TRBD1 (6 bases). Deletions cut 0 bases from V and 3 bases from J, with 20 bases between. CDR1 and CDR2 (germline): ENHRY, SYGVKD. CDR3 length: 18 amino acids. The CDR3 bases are TGTGCCATCAGTGAGTCGACAGTAGGGGCAGGGGAAGACTATGGCTACACCTTC. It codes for CAISESTVGAGEDYGYTF.

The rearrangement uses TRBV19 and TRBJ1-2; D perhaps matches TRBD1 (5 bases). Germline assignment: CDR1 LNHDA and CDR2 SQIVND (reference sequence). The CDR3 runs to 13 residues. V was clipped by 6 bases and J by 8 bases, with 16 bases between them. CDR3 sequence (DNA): TGTGCCAGTAGGATCGAAAGGGGTCGGGGCTACACCTTC. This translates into CASRIERGRGYTF.

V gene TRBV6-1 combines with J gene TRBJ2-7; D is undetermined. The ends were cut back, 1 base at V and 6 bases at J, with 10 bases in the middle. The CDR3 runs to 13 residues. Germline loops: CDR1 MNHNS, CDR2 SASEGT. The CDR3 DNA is TGTGCCAGCAGTGAAGTGCCAGTTAGCGAGCAGTACTTC. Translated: CASSEVPVSEQYF.

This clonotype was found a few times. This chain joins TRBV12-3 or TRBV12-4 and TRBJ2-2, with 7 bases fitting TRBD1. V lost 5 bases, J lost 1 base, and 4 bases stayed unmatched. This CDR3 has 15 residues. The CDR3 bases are TGTGCCAGCAGTGCCGGGACAGTGAACACCGGGGAGCTGTTTTTT. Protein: CASSAGTVNTGELFF.

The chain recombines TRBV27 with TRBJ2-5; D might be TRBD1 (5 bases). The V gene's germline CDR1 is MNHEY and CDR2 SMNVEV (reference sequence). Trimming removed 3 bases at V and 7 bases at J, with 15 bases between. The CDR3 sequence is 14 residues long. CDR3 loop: CASSFSGPRVTQYF. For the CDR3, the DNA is TGTGCCAGCAGTTTCTCAGGGCCACGGGTGACCCAGTACTTC.

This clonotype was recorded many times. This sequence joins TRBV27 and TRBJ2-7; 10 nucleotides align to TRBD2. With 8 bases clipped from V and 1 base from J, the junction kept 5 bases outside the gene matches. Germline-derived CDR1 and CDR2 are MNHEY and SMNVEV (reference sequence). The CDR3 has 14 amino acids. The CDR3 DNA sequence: TGTGCCAGCGCGAGCGGGAGGGTGTCCTACGAGCAGTACTTC. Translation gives CASASGRVSYEQYF.

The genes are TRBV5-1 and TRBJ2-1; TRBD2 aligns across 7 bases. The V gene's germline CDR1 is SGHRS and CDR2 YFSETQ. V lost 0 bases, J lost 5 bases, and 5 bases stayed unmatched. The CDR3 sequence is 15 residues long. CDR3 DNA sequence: TGCGCCAGCAGCTTGGTTGGGACTATCAACAATGAGCAGTTCTTC. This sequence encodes CASSLVGTINNEQFF.

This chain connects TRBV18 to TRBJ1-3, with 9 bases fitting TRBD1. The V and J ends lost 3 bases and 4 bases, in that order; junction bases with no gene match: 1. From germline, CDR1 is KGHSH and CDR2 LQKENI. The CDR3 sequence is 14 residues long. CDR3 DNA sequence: TGTGCCAGCTCACCGGACAGGGGCGGAAACACCATATATTTT. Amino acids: CASSPDRGGNTIYF.

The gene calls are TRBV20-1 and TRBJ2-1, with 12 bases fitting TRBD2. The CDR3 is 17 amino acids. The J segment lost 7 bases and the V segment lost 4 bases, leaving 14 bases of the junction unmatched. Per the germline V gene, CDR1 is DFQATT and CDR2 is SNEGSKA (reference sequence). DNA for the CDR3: TGCAGTGCTATTTCTAGGTTAGGACTAGCGGGAAAGAATGAGCAGTTCTTC. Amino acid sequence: CSAISRLGLAGKNEQFF.

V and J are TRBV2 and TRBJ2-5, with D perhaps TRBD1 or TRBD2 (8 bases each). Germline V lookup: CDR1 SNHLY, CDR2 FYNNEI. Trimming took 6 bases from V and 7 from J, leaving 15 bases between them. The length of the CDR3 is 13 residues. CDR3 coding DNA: TGTGCCAGCAGCCAGGGGGCGGGAGGGACCCAGTACTTC. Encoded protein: CASSQGAGGTQYF.

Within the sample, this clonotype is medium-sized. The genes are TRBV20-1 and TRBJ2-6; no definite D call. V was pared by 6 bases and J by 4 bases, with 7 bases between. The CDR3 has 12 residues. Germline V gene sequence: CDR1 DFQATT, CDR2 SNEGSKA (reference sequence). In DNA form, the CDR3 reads TGCAGTGCACCCGCGGGGGCCAACGTCCTGACTTTC. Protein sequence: CSAPAGANVLTF.

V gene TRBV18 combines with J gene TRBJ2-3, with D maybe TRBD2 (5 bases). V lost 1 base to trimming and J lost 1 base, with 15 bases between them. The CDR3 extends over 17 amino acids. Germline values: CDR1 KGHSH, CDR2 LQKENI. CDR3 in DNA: TGTGCCAGCTCACCACTAGGACCCAAGAGGGGCACAGATACGCAGTATTTT. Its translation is CASSPLGPKRGTDTQYF.

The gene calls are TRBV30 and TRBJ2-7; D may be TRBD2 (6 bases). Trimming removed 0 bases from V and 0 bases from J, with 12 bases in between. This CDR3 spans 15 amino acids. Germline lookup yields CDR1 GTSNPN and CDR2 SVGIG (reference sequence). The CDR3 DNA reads TGTGCCTGGAGTGTAAGCGGGCCCTTCTCCTACGAGCAGTACTTC. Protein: CAWSVSGPFSYEQYF.

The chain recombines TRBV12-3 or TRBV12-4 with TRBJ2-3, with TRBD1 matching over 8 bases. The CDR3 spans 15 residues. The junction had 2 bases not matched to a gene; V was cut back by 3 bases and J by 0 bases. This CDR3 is CASSFQGASTDTQYF. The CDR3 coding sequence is TGTGCCAGCAGTTTTCAGGGGGCTAGCACAGATACGCAGTATTTT.

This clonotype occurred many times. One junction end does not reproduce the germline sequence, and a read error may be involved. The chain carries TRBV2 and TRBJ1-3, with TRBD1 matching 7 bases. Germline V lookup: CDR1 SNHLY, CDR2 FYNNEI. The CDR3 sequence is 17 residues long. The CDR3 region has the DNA TGTGCCAGCAGTGAGAAGGAACAGGGGCTAACTGGAGACACCATATATTTT. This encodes CASSEKEQGLTGDTIYF.